These 18 T cell receptor beta chains originate from one sample sequenced in a study of blood T cell repertoires in COVID-19. This table comes from immunoSEQ multiplex PCR, and its TCRdb copy is limited to in-frame clones, with some not included. Of some 220,000 clones in the sample, around 83% were seen once. The material sequenced was peripheral blood. These receptors were collected from a man in his fifties with active or convalescent COVID-19.

The chain recombines TRBV14 with TRBJ1-6, with D possibly TRBD1 on 5 matching bases. V was shortened by 8 bases and J by 6 bases, with 14 bases between the two germline ends. This CDR3 has 14 amino acids. CDR1 and CDR2 from the germline V gene are SGHDN and FVKESK. The DNA for the CDR3 is TGTGCCAGCTCCCCTTGGGGGGGTAATTCACCCCTCCACTTT. Translated, it gives CASSPWGGNSPLHF. The full variable domain, with the rest looked up from reference TRBV14 and TRBJ1-6, is EAGVTQFPSHSVIEKGQTVTLRCDPISGHDNLYWYRRVMGKEIKFLLHFVKESKQDESGMPNNRFLAERTGGTYSTLKVQPAELEDSGVYFCASSPWGGNSPLHFGNGTRLTVT.

As regards this clone: One end of the junction varies from germline; a read error may be responsible. The rearrangement links TRBV3-1 (or the pseudogene TRBV3-2) to TRBJ2-4, with 9 bases lining up with TRBD1. Germline V CDR1 and CDR2: LGHDT, YNNKEL (reference sequence). The CDR3 spans 13 residues. The CDR3, as DNA: TGTGCCAGCAGCCCCCGGACAGGGGCCCGGGCGGACTTC. Translating gives CASSPRTGARADF.

In DNA form, the CDR3 reads TGCGCCAGCAGCTTGGCCGGGGGCAATCAGCCCCAGCATTTT. Translating gives CASSLAGGNQPQHF. The chain recombines TRBV5-1 with TRBJ1-5; D unresolved. From germline, CDR1 is SGHRS and CDR2 YFSETQ. Trimming removed 0 bases from V and 2 bases from J, with 6 bases in between. CDR3 length equals 14 residues.

The V call is TRBV2, the J call TRBJ2-2; weak D call: TRBD1 (5 bases). From germline, CDR1 is SNHLY and CDR2 FYNNEI. Trimming left V 2 bases short and J 7 bases short, with 8 bases between. This CDR3 comprises 13 residues. CDR3 amino acids: CASSEQGVGELFF. In nucleotides, the CDR3 is TGTGCCAGCAGTGAACAGGGTGTCGGGGAGCTGTTTTTT.

This chain joins TRBV6-1 and TRBJ2-5; TRBD2 matches 10 bases. This CDR3 is 15 amino acids long. Per germline, CDR1 MNHNS and CDR2 SASEGT. Trimming took 1 base from V and 4 from J; bases not matched to a gene: 3. CDR3 bases: TGTGCCAGCAGTGAAGGGGCTAGCGGGAGAGAGACCCAGTACTTC. Encoded protein: CASSEGASGRETQYF.

The V gene is TRBV6-2 or TRBV6-3, the J gene TRBJ1-6; 10 bases map to TRBD1. Germline V gene data show CDR1 as MNHEY and CDR2 as SVGEGT. The CDR3 totals 18 residues. The ends lost 2 bases at V and 5 bases at J; junction bases unmatched: 9. CDR3 residues: CASSYKYPGTGDNSPLHF. The CDR3 nucleotides are TGTGCCAGCAGTTACAAGTACCCCGGGACAGGGGATAATTCACCCCTCCACTTT.

The CDR3 DNA is TGTGCCAGCTCACCAAGGGGACAGCAAGAGACCCAGTACTTC. Translated: CASSPRGQQETQYF. V and J are TRBV18 and TRBJ2-5; 7 bases line up with TRBD1. The CDR3 totals 14 residues. The germline CDR1 and CDR2 sequences are KGHSH and LQKENI. The J segment lost 2 bases and the V segment lost 2 bases, leaving 2 bases of the junction unmatched.

V and J are TRBV5-1 and TRBJ2-5; D possibly corresponds to TRBD2 (5 bases). CDR3 length equals 14 residues. The V and J ends lost 2 bases and 2 bases respectively, with 10 bases between them. Per germline, CDR1 SGHRS and CDR2 YFSETQ. The CDR3: CASSLSGQQETQYF. CDR3 sequence (DNA): TGCGCCAGCAGCTTAAGCGGTCAGCAAGAGACCCAGTACTTC. Together with reference TRBV5-1 and TRBJ2-5, the CDR3 gives the full variable domain: KAGVTQTPRYLIKTRGQQVTLSCSPISGHRSVSWYQQTPGQGLQFLFEYFSETQRNKGNFPGRFSGRQFSNSRSEMNVSTLELGDSALYLCASSLSGQQETQYFGPGTRLLVL.

V gene TRBV2 combines with J gene TRBJ2-7; 8 bases agree with TRBD2. V dropped 7 bases and J dropped 6; count of bases not matched to a gene: 5. The CDR3 spans 12 residues. Germline V gene lookup returns CDR1 SNHLY and CDR2 FYNNEI. The DNA for the CDR3 is TGTGCCAGCACGGGACTAGGACCCGAGCAGTACTTC. Translation gives CASTGLGPEQYF.

The chain couples TRBV19 to TRBJ1-1; the D gene is possibly TRBD1 (6 bases). The ends were cut back, 0 bases at V and 6 bases at J, with 11 bases in the middle. From germline, CDR1 is LNHDA and CDR2 SQIVND (reference sequence). The CDR3 extends over 14 amino acids. CDR3 loop: CASSIETGEAEAFF. The CDR3 bases are TGTGCCAGTAGTATAGAGACAGGAGAAGCTGAAGCTTTCTTT.

The chain is built from TRBV5-6 and TRBJ2-1; tentative D call: TRBD1 (6 bases). The CDR3 covers 16 residues. The germline V and J ends were trimmed by 3 bases and 0 bases, with 13 bases remaining between them. Germline assignment: CDR1 SGHDT and CDR2 YYEEEE. The CDR3 DNA follows: TGTGCCAGCAGCTCTGGGGGCTACGCCTCCTACAATGAGCAGTTCTTC. Translating gives CASSSGGYASYNEQFF.

The rearrangement links TRBV19 to TRBJ1-1; TRBD1 is a possible D gene (6 bases). The germline V gene encodes CDR1 LNHDA and CDR2 SQIVND (reference sequence). V lost 5 bases and J 7 bases, leaving 8 bases between the germline ends. The CDR3 runs 11 residues. Written as DNA, the CDR3 is TGTGCCAGTAGTCGCAGGGGTGAAGCTTTCTTT. Its translation: CASSRRGEAFF.

The rearrangement joins TRBV28 to TRBJ2-3, with 7 bases identical to TRBD2. After removal of 5 bases from V and 4 bases from J, the junction contained 6 bases not matched to a gene. CDR1 and CDR2 from the germline V gene are MDHEN and SYDVKM. CDR3 size: 14 residues. Written as DNA, the CDR3 is TGTGCCAGCAGTCCTCAGACTAGCCCAGATACGCAGTATTTT. This sequence encodes CASSPQTSPDTQYF.

The chain couples TRBV29-1 to TRBJ1-4, with 8 bases lining up with TRBD1. CDR3 length equals 13 residues. V trimming: 4 bases; J trimming: 4 bases; junction bases outside the gene matches: 2. Germline CDR1 reads SQVTM; CDR2 reads ANQGSEA. CDR3 amino acids: CSVGDRRNEKLFF. For the CDR3, the DNA is TGCAGCGTTGGGGACAGGCGTAATGAAAAACTGTTTTTT.

V is TRBV7-9 and J is TRBJ2-5; D may be TRBD2 (5 bases). V was trimmed by 1 base and J by 2 bases, leaving 8 bases between them. The CDR3 contains 14 residues. Germline V gene sequence: CDR1 SEHNR, CDR2 FQNEAQ (reference sequence). CDR3 residues: CASSLVGGQETQYF. The CDR3 nucleotides read TGTGCCAGCAGCTTAGTTGGCGGGCAAGAGACCCAGTACTTC. The complete variable domain, with remaining parts taken from reference TRBV7-9 and TRBJ2-5, reads DTGVSQNPRHKITKRGQNVTFRCDPISEHNRLYWYRQTLGQGPEFLTYFQNEAQLEKSRLLSDRFSAERPKGSFSTLEIQRTEQGDSAMYLCASSLVGGQETQYFGPGTRLLVL.

The chain is built from TRBV7-3 and TRBJ1-4; no firm D call. Trimming left V 2 bases short and J 13 bases short, with 17 bases between. The CDR3 runs 14 residues. Germline CDR1 and CDR2: SGHTA and FQGTGA. This CDR3 is CASSLSDGVQRLFF. CDR3 DNA: TGTGCCAGCAGCTTATCGGACGGGGTCCAACGACTGTTTTTT.

The chain combines TRBV6-1 with TRBJ1-6; D perhaps matches TRBD1 (5 bases). Germline lookup yields CDR1 MNHNS and CDR2 SASEGT. The CDR3 spans 14 residues. V lost 6 bases and J 5 bases, leaving 11 bases between the germline ends. CDR3 residues: CASSAGGDNSPLHF. The CDR3 DNA is TGTGCCAGCAGCGCCGGGGGGGATAATTCACCCCTCCACTTT.

The rearrangement uses TRBV19 and TRBJ2-2; tentative D call: TRBD1 (5 bases). There are 14 residues in the CDR3. V was trimmed by 6 bases and J by 5 bases, leaving 13 bases between them. Germline V lookup: CDR1 LNHDA, CDR2 SQIVND (reference sequence). CDR3 in DNA: TGTGCCAGTAGGCGGACACGGTTGACCGGGGAGCTGTTTTTT. Its protein is CASRRTRLTGELFF.